This record covers a single T cell receptor (beta chain). Each sample gave at least 6.5 million isolated PBMCs. Total RNA extracted from each sample amounted to at least 6 micrograms. This entry comes from a study of blood T cells in healthy people across ages. The CDR3 is made up of 14 amino acids. Germline V gene lookup returns CDR1 SQVTM and CDR2 ANQGSEA. Trimming stripped 3 bases from V and 1 base from J, with 13 bases between. Sample-barcoded 5' priming and a J-beta primer mix drove a second PCR of roughly 6 to 12 cycles. TCRdb re-called the 5' RACE reads with MiXCR, one entry per CDR3 protein. The sample records roughly 680,000 distinct CDR3 sequences, around 49% being singletons.

The V call is TRBV29-1, the J call TRBJ2-7; unclear D gene. The TCR sequence derives from a woman aged 60-75 years in good health. The sample comprised blood. The CDR3 DNA reads TGCAGCGTTGATTCGCGGCCGGGTTCCTACGAGCAGTACTTC. It encodes CSVDSRPGSYEQYF.